Below are 19 T cell receptor beta chains sequenced from a single sample in a study of CD8+CD57+ T cells in acquired aplastic anemia. Genomic DNA acted as the template from which TCR beta VDJ combination and CDR3 sequence profiling were carried out. In TCRdb, the reads were re-called with MiXCR into one record per CDR3 protein. The sample contains about 200,000 distinct CDR3 sequences, approximately 60% of which appear only once. Patients who underwent sequencing had shown CD8+CD57+ cell expansion by flow cytometry. What was sequenced was sorted CD4+, CD8+, or CD8+CD57+ T cells (not recorded which) from PBMCs. These receptors were taken from a human donor with aplastic anemia.

Worth noting for this clonotype: One end of the junction does not line up with germline, which may come from a read error. This chain uses TRBV5-1 with TRBJ2-7, with no clear D. Germline V gene lookup returns CDR1 SGHRS and CDR2 YFSETQ. The CDR3 loop spans 13 amino acids. The CDR3 nucleotides read TGTGCCAGCAGCTTGCCCCCGGACTACGAGCAGTACTTC. Encoded protein: CASSLPPDYEQYF.

The table lists this clonotype with a few counts. The gene calls are TRBV7-6 and TRBJ1-1; 8 positions agree with TRBD1. V trimming: 6 bases; J trimming: 1 base; junction bases outside the gene matches: 4. The CDR3 runs to 14 residues. CDR1 is SGHVS, CDR2 FNYEAQ, per germline. CDR3 protein: CASSLGQANTEAFF. The CDR3 DNA sequence: TGTGCCAGCAGTCTGGGACAGGCGAACACTGAAGCTTTCTTT.

The rearrangement joins TRBV7-9 to TRBJ2-7; the D gene is possibly TRBD1 (6 bases). CDR3 length equals 15 residues. The germline V and J ends were trimmed by 4 bases and 3 bases, with 16 bases remaining between them. Germline CDR1 reads SEHNR; CDR2 reads FQNEAQ (reference sequence). CDR3 loop: CASSSIGDTFYEQYF. The CDR3, as DNA: TGTGCCAGCAGCTCGATAGGGGACACCTTCTACGAGCAGTACTTC.

The genes are TRBV7-2 and TRBJ1-2; no definite D call. Trimming removed 1 base at V and 4 bases at J, with 16 bases between. CDR1 is SGHTA, CDR2 FQGNSA, per germline. The CDR3 covers 16 residues. CDR3 sequence: CASSLDIVRSGYGYTF. CDR3 nucleotides: TGTGCCAGCAGCTTAGATATCGTCAGGTCGGGCTATGGCTACACCTTC.

The chain joins TRBV5-1 to TRBJ1-1, with 8 positions matching TRBD1. V shed 4 bases, J shed 10 bases, and the junction held 9 bases outside the gene matches. Germline V lookup: CDR1 SGHRS, CDR2 YFSETQ. The CDR3 spans 13 residues. CDR3 DNA: TGCGCCAGCAGCCGCGGACAGGGCGGGCGAGCTTTCTTT. Translation: CASSRGQGGRAFF.

This chain links TRBV7-7 with TRBJ2-3; D possibly uses TRBD1 or TRBD2 (5 bases each). CDR1 and CDR2 from the germline V gene are SSHAT and FNYEAQ (reference sequence). The CDR3 sequence is 13 residues long. Trimming removed 5 bases from V and 3 bases from J, with 9 bases in between. The CDR3 DNA sequence: TGTGCCAGCAGCGAGGGACCTACAGATACGCAGTATTTT. Encoded protein: CASSEGPTDTQYF.

The J gene is TRBJ2-2, the V gene TRBV20-1, with 8 bases lining up with TRBD2. The CDR3 is made up of 14 amino acids. V lost 3 bases to trimming and J lost 5 bases; unmatched junction nucleotides: 5. The germline gives CDR1 DFQATT, CDR2 SNEGSKA (reference sequence). The CDR3 here is CSASGSSGTGELFF. CDR3 nucleotides: TGCAGTGCTAGTGGATCTAGCGGGACCGGGGAGCTGTTTTTT.

In its sample, this clonotype was seen a few times. The chain uses TRBV7-2 and TRBJ2-3, with D unresolved. The V end lost 1 base, the J end lost 3 bases, and 11 bases lay between the germline ends. Germline CDR1 SGHTA, CDR2 FQGNSA. This CDR3 is built from 15 residues. CDR3 sequence reads: CASSLGRYRTDTQYF. For the CDR3, the DNA is TGTGCCAGCAGCTTAGGGCGGTACCGAACAGATACGCAGTATTTT.

This clonotype was seen a handful of times. The chain joins TRBV20-1 to TRBJ1-2; 10 bases match TRBD1. The CDR3 is 13 residues long. Trimming at V came to 4 bases and at J to 3 bases, leaving 2 bases not matched to a gene. Germline loops: CDR1 DFQATT, CDR2 SNEGSKA (reference sequence). The CDR3 loop reads CSATDRGHYGYTF. For the CDR3, the DNA is TGCAGTGCTACCGACAGGGGGCACTATGGCTACACCTTC.

The chain uses TRBV10-3 and TRBJ1-2, with no clear D. The CDR3 extends over 15 amino acids. Germline CDR1 reads ENHRY; CDR2 reads SYGVKD. The germline V and J ends were trimmed by 6 bases and 4 bases, with 18 bases remaining between them. Here the CDR3 DNA reads TGTGCCATCAGGGGGTCCTCGACACAACTCTATGGCTACACCTTC. This gives the protein CAIRGSSTQLYGYTF.

The rearrangement links TRBV15 to TRBJ2-1, with 7 nucleotides matching TRBD2. This CDR3 comprises 16 residues. Per the germline V gene, CDR1 is LNHNV and CDR2 is YYDKDF (reference sequence). With V trimmed by 2 bases and J by 8 bases, 12 bases remained unmatched. CDR3 residues: CATSRSSGTTLHEQFF. In DNA form, the CDR3 reads TGTGCCACCAGCAGAAGTTCTGGGACTACCTTGCATGAGCAGTTCTTC.

The gene calls are TRBV6-4 and TRBJ2-7; perhaps TRBD1 as D (6 bases). Germline assignment: CDR1 MRHNA and CDR2 SNTAGT. Trimming stripped 1 base from V and 0 bases from J, with 10 bases between. The CDR3 is made up of 15 amino acids. CDR3 sequence reads: CASSDCETGSYEQYF. CDR3 sequence (DNA): TGTGCCAGCAGTGACTGCGAGACAGGCTCCTACGAGCAGTACTTC.

This clonotype has ten or more counts. V gene TRBV11-2 combines with J gene TRBJ2-7, with D possibly matching TRBD2 (6 bases). The CDR3 totals 14 residues. Germline V lookup: CDR1 SGHAT, CDR2 FQNNGV. Trimming cost V 5 bases and J 0 bases, with 11 bases left between them. The CDR3 here is CASSGGTGSYEQYF. The CDR3 DNA is TGTGCCAGCAGCGGAGGGACGGGCTCCTACGAGCAGTACTTC.

This clonotype was counted only a few times. The CDR3 DNA reads as TGCAGTGCTAGAGATCCGAAGGAAACCAGTGGAGCTTTCTTT. Protein product: CSARDPKETSGAFF. This chain uses TRBV20-1 with TRBJ1-1, with D unclear. Germline CDR1 is DFQATT and CDR2 is SNEGSKA (reference sequence). This CDR3 contains 14 residues. Trimming cost V 0 bases and J 10 bases, with 18 bases left between them.

This sequence joins TRBV7-9 and TRBJ2-1; D not certain. Trimming left V 0 bases short and J 10 bases short, with 10 bases between. Germline V CDR1 and CDR2: SEHNR, FQNEAQ (reference sequence). This CDR3 contains 13 residues. In DNA, the CDR3 is TGTGCCAGCAGCTTAGCGGGCCCCGGCGAGCAGTTCTTC. It codes for CASSLAGPGEQFF. Combining the CDR3 with reference TRBV7-9 and TRBJ2-1 gives the whole variable domain DTGVSQNPRHKITKRGQNVTFRCDPISEHNRLYWYRQTLGQGPEFLTYFQNEAQLEKSRLLSDRFSAERPKGSFSTLEIQRTEQGDSAMYLCASSLAGPGEQFFGPGTRLTVL.

This clonotype was detected only a few times. The genes are TRBV10-1 and TRBJ1-2, with TRBD1 matching over 9 bases. Trimming at V came to 6 bases and at J to 13 bases, leaving 12 bases not matched to a gene. From germline, CDR1 is WNHNN and CDR2 SYGVQD (reference sequence). The CDR3 length is 13 residues. The CDR3 nucleotides read TGCGCCAGCAGCACGACAGGGGGTTCTCGCTGCACCTTC. Encoded protein: CASSTTGGSRCTF.

V and J are TRBV2 and TRBJ1-1; D possibly corresponds to TRBD1 (5 bases). CDR1 and CDR2 from the germline V gene are SNHLY and FYNNEI. CDR3 size: 14 residues. V was pared by 2 bases and J by 4 bases, with 11 bases between. The CDR3 protein is CASSETQGFTEAFF. CDR3 coding DNA: TGTGCCAGCAGTGAAACCCAGGGCTTCACTGAAGCTTTCTTT.

The chain links TRBV27 to TRBJ1-1, with D possibly matching TRBD1 (6 bases). The CDR3 length is 18 residues. Germline V gene lookup returns CDR1 MNHEY and CDR2 SMNVEV (reference sequence). Trimming shortened V by 0 bases and J by 3 bases, and 20 bases separated the two germline ends. The CDR3 sequence: CASSLSPARGLGHTEAFF. The CDR3 DNA follows: TGTGCCAGCAGTTTATCTCCCGCCAGGGGCTTGGGACACACTGAAGCTTTCTTT.

This chain links TRBV15 with TRBJ1-1, with 9 bases matching TRBD1. The V segment lost 6 bases and the J segment 1 base; nucleotides outside the gene matches: 3. CDR1 is LNHNV, CDR2 YYDKDF, per germline (reference sequence). This CDR3 has 14 residues. The CDR3 DNA reads as TGTGCCACCAGTCGGGACAGGGAGAACACTGAAGCTTTCTTT. Protein sequence: CATSRDRENTEAFF.